This entry features one T cell receptor (beta chain) sequence. Its antigen is currently unknown. The record originates from a study of Ad26.COV2.S vaccination and SARS-CoV-2 variants. Study information: Intramuscular Ad26.COV2.S at 5x10^10 or 1x10^11 viral particles. Overall study results and limits: Recipients of vaccine and of placebo showed similar breadth of their non-spike TCR repertoires. While placebo recipients had lower spike-specific TCR breadth, vaccine recipients had more.

As to treatment: some 19 received Ad26.COV2.S at low or high dose, single or two shots; about 5 received placebo; per-sample allocation not given. Day 63 after the first injection of vaccine or placebo was the sampling time. Sequenced by immunoSEQ multiplex PCR; TCRdb stores in-frame clones only, minus some. The table lists roughly 500,000 clones, 75% to 90% of them singletons, with about 2.5% in the top ten. Germline V gene lookup returns CDR1 ENHRY and CDR2 SYGVKD. V was cut by 10 bases and J by 3 bases, with 19 bases left in between. This CDR3 spans 15 amino acids. The TCR comes from a person between 18 and 59 years old who received the Ad26.COV2.S COVID-19 vaccine or a placebo. The rearrangement links TRBV10-3 to TRBJ1-3, with D possibly TRBD1 on 6 matching bases. This material consisted of peripheral blood, taken in a trial of Ad26.COV2.S vaccine versus placebo. The chain's CDR3 is CATRKEGGSGNTIYF. The CDR3 region has the DNA TGTGCCACCCGAAAAGAAGGGGGGAGTGGAAACACCATATATTTT.